This TCR beta chain was recorded in a study of regulatory T cells in long-lasting Graves disease. The TCR beta library used iRepertoire HTBI primers with Arm-PCR amplification of CDR3. TCRdb analysed the multiplex PCR reads with MiXCR anew, one entry per CDR3 protein. The sample has around 400,000 distinct CDR3 sequences, roughly 15% seen once. In its sample, this clonotype was seen a few times. Documented time point: newly diagnosed GD, antithyroid drugs for less than 3 months. From RNA extracted from PBMCs, the TCR library was made. The CDR3 is 13 residues long. Germline assignment: CDR1 SGDLS and CDR2 YYNGEE. The germline V and J ends were trimmed by 7 bases and 2 bases, with 11 bases remaining between them. These data were likewise used in another study, on T cells in Graves' hyperthyroidism and ophthalmopathy.

This receptor was identified in a woman aged 40-49 years with Graves disease. The rearrangement uses TRBV9 and TRBJ2-3; D assignment may be TRBD1 or TRBD2 (5 bases each). The sample was peripheral blood mononuclear cells (PBMCs), taken at new diagnosis, from a patient treated with antithyroid drugs. In DNA, the CDR3 is TGTGCCAGCGGATGGGACGCCACAGATACGCAGTATTTT. It specifies CASGWDATDTQYF.